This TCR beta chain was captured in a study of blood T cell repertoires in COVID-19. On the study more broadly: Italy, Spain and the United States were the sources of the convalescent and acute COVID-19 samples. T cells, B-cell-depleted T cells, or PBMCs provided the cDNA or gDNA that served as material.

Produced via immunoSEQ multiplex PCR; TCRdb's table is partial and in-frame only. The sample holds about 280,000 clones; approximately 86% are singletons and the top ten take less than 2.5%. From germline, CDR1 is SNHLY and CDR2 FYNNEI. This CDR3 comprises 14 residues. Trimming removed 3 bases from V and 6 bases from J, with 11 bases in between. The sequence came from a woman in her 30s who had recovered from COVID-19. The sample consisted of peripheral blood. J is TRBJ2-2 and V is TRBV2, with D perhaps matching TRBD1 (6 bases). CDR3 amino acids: CASSDVQGSGELFF. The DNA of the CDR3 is TGTGCCAGCAGTGATGTTCAGGGGTCCGGGGAGCTGTTTTTT.